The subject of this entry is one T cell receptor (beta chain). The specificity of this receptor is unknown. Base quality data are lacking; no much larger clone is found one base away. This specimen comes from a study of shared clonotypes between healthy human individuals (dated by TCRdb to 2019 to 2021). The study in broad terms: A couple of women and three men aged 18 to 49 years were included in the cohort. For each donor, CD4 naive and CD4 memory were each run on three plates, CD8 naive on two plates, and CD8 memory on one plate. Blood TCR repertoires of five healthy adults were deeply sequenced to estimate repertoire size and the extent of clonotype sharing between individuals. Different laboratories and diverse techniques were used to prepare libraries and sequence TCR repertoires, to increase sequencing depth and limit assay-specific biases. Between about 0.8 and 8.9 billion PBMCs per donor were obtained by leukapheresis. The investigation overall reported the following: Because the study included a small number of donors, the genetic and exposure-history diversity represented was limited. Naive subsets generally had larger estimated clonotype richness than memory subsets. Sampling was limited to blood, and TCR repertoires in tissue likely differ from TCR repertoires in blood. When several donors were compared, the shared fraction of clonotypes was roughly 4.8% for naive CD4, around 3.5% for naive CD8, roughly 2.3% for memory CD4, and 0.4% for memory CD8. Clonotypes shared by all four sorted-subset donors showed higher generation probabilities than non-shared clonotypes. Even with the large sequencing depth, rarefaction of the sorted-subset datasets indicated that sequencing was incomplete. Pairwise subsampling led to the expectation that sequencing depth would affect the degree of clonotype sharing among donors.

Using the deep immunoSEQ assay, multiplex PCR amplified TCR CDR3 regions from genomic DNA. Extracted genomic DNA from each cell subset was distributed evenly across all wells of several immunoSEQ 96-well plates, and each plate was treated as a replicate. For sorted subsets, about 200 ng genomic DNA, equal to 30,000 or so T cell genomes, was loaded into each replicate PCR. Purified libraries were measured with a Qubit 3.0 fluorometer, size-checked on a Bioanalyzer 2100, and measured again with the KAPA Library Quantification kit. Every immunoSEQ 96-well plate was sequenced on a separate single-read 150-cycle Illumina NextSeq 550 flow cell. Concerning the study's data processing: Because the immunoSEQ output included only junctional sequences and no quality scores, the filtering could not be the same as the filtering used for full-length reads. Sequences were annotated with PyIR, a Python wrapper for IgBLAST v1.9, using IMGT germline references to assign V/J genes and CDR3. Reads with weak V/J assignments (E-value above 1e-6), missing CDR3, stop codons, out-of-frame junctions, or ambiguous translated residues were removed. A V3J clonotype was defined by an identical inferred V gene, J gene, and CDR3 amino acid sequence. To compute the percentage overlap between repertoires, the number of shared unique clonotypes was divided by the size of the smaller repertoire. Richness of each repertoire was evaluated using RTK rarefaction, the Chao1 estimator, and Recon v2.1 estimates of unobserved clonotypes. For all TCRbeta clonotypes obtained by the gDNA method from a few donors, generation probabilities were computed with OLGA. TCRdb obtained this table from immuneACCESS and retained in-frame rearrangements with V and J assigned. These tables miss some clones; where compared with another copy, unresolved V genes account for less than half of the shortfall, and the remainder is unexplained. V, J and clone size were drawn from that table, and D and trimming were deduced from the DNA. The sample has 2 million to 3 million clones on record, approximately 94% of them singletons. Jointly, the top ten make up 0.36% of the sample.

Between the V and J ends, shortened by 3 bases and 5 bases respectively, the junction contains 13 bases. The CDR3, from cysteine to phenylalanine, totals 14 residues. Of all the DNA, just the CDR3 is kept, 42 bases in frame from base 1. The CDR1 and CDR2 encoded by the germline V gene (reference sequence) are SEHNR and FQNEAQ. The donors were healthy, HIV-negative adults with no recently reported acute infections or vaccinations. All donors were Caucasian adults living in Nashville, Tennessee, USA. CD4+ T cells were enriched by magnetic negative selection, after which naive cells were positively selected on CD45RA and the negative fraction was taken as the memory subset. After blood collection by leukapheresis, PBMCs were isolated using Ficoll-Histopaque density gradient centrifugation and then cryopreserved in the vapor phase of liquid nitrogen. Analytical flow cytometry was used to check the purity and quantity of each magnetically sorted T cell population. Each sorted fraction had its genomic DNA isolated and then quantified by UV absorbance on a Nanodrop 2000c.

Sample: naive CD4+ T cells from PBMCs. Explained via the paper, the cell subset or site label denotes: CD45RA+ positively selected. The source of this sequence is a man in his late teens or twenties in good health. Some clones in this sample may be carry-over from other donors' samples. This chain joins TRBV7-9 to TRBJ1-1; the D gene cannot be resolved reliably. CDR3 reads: CASSFKGAGTEAFF. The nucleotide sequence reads TGTGCCAGCAGCTTTAAGGGCGCGGGTACTGAAGCTTTCTTT.